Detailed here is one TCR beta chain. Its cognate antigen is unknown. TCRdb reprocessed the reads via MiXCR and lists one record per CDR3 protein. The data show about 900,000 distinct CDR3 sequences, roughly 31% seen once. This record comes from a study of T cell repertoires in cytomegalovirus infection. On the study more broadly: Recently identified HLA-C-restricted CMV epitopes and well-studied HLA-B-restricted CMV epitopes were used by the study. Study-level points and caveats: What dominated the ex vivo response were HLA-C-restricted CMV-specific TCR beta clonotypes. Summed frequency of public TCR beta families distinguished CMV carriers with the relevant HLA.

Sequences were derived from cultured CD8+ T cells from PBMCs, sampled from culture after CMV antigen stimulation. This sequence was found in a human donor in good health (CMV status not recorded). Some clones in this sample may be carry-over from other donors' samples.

The CDR3 DNA is TGTGCCAGCAGTCCGGGACAGGGATCGGGTCAGCCCCAGCATTTT. Translating gives CASSPGQGSGQPQHF. The rearrangement links TRBV3-1 to TRBJ1-5; the match to TRBD1 covers 9 bases. The CDR3 consists of 15 residues. The germline V gene encodes CDR1 LGHDT and CDR2 YNNKEL (reference sequence). J gave up 6 bases and V 6 bases, and 9 bases lay outside the gene matches.